What follows describes a single T cell receptor (beta chain). Its specificity is unknown. The sample originates from a study of cytomegalovirus exposure and HLA in healthy donors. PCR was performed using 60 Vbeta and 13 Jbeta primers. Some clones are missing from TCRdb's copy, which holds only in-frame ones; the method was immunoSEQ multiplex PCR. This sample contains 65,000 to 85,000 clones. The CDR3 spans 19 residues. The trim removed 2 bases at V and 6 bases at J, leaving 17 bases unmatched. Germline loops: CDR1 KGHSH, CDR2 LQKENI. Study-level points and caveats: A later analysis linked 15,000 to 20,000 TCR beta sequences to HLA alleles at 0.05 false discovery rate. The study listed roughly 160 cytomegalovirus-associated TCR beta chains.

Sequenced sample: PBMCs. The chain recombines TRBV18 with TRBJ2-2; 8 nucleotides align to TRBD2. This TCR was recovered from a woman in her fifties or sixties in good health and CMV-seronegative. CDR3 DNA sequence: TGTGCCAGCTCACCAGAAAGCGGGAGAACACTTAGGACCCCCGGGGAGCTGTTTTTT. Translating it yields CASSPESGRTLRTPGELFF.